This T cell receptor beta chain derives from a study of T cells in Graves' hyperthyroidism and ophthalmopathy. The ends were cut back, 2 bases at V and 5 bases at J, with 12 bases in the middle. This CDR3 contains 14 residues. CDR1 and CDR2 from the germline V gene are SEHNR and FQNEAQ (reference sequence). Fresh peripheral blood, around 11 ml of it, supplied the PBMCs. RNA transcripts gave rise to amplified TCR beta CDR3 regions. The HTBI set primed first-round TCR CDR3 RT-PCR. TCRdb passed the multiplex PCR reads through MiXCR, listing each CDR3 protein once. The sample contains about 520,000 distinct CDR3 sequences, under 25% of which appear only once.

V and J are TRBV7-9 and TRBJ2-5; D is ambiguous. Sequencing input: blood. The source of this sequence is a young man with Graves' hyperthyroidism. CDR3 in DNA: TGTGCCAGCAGCTTATTGTACTCCGGCGAGACCCAGTACTTC. Amino acid sequence: CASSLLYSGETQYF.